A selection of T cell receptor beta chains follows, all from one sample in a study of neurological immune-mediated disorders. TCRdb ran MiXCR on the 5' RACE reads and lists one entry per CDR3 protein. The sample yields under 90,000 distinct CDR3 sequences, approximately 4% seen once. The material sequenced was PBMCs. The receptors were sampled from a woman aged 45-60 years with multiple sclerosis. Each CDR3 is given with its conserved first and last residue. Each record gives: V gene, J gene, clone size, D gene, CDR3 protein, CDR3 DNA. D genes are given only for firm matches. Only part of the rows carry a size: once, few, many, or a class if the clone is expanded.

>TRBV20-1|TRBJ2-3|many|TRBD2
CSAPWIAGRTDTQYF
TGCAGTGCCCCCTGGATAGCGGGTCGCACAGATACGCAGTATTTT
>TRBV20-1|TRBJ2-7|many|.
CSAAPRTVYSYEQYF
TGCAGTGCCGCCCCCCGGACCGTGTATTCTTACGAGCAGTACTTC
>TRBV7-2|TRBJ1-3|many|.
CASSLPGSDGNTIYF
TGTGCCAGCAGCTTGCCGGGGTCTGATGGAAACACCATATATTTT
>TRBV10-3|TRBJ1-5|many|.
CAISESRRQSNQPQHF
TGTGCCATCAGTGAGTCGAGGCGACAGTCCAATCAGCCCCAGCATTTT
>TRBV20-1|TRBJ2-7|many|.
CSAPSHVGGYEQYF
TGCAGTGCTCCCTCCCACGTGGGGGGATACGAGCAGTACTTC
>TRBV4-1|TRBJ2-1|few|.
CASSVEGLYNEQFF
TGCGCCAGCAGCGTTGAGGGGCTCTACAATGAGCAGTTCTTC
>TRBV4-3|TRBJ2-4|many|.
CASSQDIGRDIQYF
TGCGCCAGCAGCCAAGATATCGGTCGTGACATTCAGTACTTC
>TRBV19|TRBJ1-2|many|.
CASSPRGMYGYTF
TGTGCCAGTAGTCCCAGGGGAATGTATGGCTACACCTTC
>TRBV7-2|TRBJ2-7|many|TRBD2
CASSPGLRNEQYF
TGTGCCAGCAGCCCGGGACTAAGGAACGAGCAGTACTTC
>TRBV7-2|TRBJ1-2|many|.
CASSFNGHYGYTF
TGTGCCAGCAGCTTTAATGGGCATTATGGCTACACCTTC
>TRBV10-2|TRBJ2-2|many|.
CASSETASGELFF
TGCGCCAGCAGTGAGACAGCCAGCGGGGAGCTGTTTTTT
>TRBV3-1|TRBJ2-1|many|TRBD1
CASSHYRDRASHEQFF
TGTGCCAGCAGCCACTACCGGGACAGGGCTTCACATGAGCAGTTCTTC
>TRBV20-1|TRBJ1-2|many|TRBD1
CSAKTGTDLLGGYTF
TGCAGTGCTAAAACCGGGACAGATCTTCTTGGGGGCTACACCTTC
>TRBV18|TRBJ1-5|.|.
CASSPQGQPQHF
TGTGCCAGCTCACCACAGGGACAGCCCCAGCATTTT
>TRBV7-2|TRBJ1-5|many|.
CASSSLGGWGNQPQHF
TGTGCCAGCAGCTCCTTGGGGGGATGGGGCAATCAGCCCCAGCATTTT
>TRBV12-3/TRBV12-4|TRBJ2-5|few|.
CASSLPGEETQYF
TGTGCCAGCAGTTTACCGGGGGAAGAGACCCAGTACTTC
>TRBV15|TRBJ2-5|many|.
CATSRDRLETQYF
TGTGCCACCAGCAGAGATCGTCTCGAGACCCAGTACTTC
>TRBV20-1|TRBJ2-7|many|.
CSARVGGQTYEQYF
TGCAGTGCTAGGGTCGGGGGGCAAACCTACGAGCAGTACTTC
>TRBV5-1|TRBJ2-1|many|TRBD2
CASSYGGARDEQFF
TGCGCCAGCAGCTACGGGGGGGCCCGGGATGAGCAGTTCTTC
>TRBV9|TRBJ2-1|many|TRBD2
CASSVEGLAGVVGEQFF
TGTGCCAGCAGCGTAGAAGGGCTAGCGGGGGTCGTTGGTGAGCAGTTCTTC
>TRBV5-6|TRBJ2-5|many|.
CASSWTSLETQYF
TGTGCCAGCAGCTGGACGAGTTTAGAGACCCAGTACTTC
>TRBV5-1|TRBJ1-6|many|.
CASSPPAGNSPLHF
TGCGCCAGCAGCCCGCCGGCCGGCAATTCACCCCTCCACTTT
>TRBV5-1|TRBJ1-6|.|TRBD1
CASSAGKGASPLHF
TGCGCCAGTAGCGCGGGAAAGGGGGCTTCACCCCTCCACTTT
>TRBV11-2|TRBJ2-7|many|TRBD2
CASSPWGGSYEQYF
TGTGCCAGCAGCCCCTGGGGGGGCTCCTACGAGCAGTACTTC
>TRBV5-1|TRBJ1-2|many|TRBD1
CASSANTGTGGEGYTF
TGCGCCAGCAGCGCGAACACCGGGACAGGGGGCGAAGGCTACACCTTC
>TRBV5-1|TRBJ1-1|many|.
CASSLGWTSLPTEAFF
TGCGCCAGCAGCTTGGGGTGGACCTCCCTTCCCACTGAAGCTTTCTTT
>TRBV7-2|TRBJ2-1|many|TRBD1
CASSYGDRGPYNEQFF
TGTGCCAGCAGCTACGGGGACAGGGGCCCCTACAATGAGCAGTTCTTC
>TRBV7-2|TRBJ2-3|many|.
CASSLPGADTQYF
TGTGCCAGCAGCTTACCCGGGGCAGATACGCAGTATTTT
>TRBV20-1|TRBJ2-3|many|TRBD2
CSAGTSDSTDTQYF
TGCAGTGCAGGGACTAGCGACAGCACAGATACGCAGTATTTT
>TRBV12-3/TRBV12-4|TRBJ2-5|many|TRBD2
CASSFLAGGRTETQYF
TGTGCCAGCAGTTTCCTAGCGGGGGGGAGGACAGAGACCCAGTACTTC
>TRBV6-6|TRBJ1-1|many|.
CASSYVGGNTEAFF
TGTGCCAGCAGTTACGTGGGGGGTAACACTGAAGCTTTCTTT
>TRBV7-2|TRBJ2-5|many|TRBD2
CASSLLLAGGLKTQYF
TGTGCCAGCAGCCTCTTACTAGCGGGGGGGCTGAAGACCCAGTACTTC
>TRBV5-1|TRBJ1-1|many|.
CASTSEKNTEAFF
TGCGCCAGCACGTCGGAAAAGAACACTGAAGCTTTCTTT
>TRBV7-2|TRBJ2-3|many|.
CASSLGNADTQYF
TGTGCCAGCAGCTTAGGCAATGCAGATACGCAGTATTTT
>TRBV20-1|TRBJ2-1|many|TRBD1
CSAGDRARNEQFF
TGCAGTGCTGGGGACAGGGCTCGCAATGAGCAGTTCTTC
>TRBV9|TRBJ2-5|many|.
CASSPQAGAGETQYF
TGTGCCAGCAGCCCTCAGGCGGGGGCGGGGGAGACCCAGTACTTC
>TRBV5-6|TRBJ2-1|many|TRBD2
CASSLAGGGYNEQFF
TGTGCCAGCAGCTTAGCGGGGGGTGGCTACAATGAGCAGTTCTTC
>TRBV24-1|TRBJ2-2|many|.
CATSGGGANTGELFF
TGTGCCACCAGTGGTGGCGGAGCGAACACCGGGGAGCTGTTTTTT
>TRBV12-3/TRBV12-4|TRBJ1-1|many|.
CASSLRGGSTEAFF
TGTGCCAGCAGTTTAAGGGGGGGGAGCACTGAAGCTTTCTTT
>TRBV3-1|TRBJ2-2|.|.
CDSSKDTGELFF
TGTGACAGCAGCAAAGACACCGGGGAGCTGTTTTTT
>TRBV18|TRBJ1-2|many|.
CASSLEDRANYGYTF
TGTGCCAGCTCACTGGAGGACAGAGCTAACTATGGCTACACCTTC
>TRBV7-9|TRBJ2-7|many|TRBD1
CASSLSSRTGHYEQYF
TGTGCCAGCAGCTTATCTTCCAGGACAGGGCATTACGAGCAGTACTTC
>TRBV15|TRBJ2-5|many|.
CATSREDIQETQYF
TGTGCCACCAGCAGAGAAGACATCCAAGAGACCCAGTACTTC
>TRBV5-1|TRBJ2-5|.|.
CASSATGRTQETQYF
TGCGCCAGCAGCGCGACGGGACGGACCCAAGAGACCCAGTACTTC
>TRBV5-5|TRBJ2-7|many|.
CASSLEWGASYEQYF
TGTGCCAGCAGCTTGGAGTGGGGGGCTTCCTACGAGCAGTACTTC
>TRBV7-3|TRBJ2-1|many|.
CASSLGQGNEQFF
TGTGCCAGCAGCTTAGGGCAGGGGAATGAGCAGTTCTTC
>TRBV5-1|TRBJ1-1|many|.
CASSSGTGLSTEAFF
TGCGCCAGCAGCTCTGGGACGGGGCTGTCCACTGAAGCTTTCTTT
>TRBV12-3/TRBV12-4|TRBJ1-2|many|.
CASTTTGIYGYTF
TGTGCCAGCACTACCACGGGGATCTATGGCTACACCTTC
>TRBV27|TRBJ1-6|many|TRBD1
CASADRGPYNSPLHF
TGTGCCAGCGCGGACAGGGGCCCATATAATTCACCCCTCCACTTT
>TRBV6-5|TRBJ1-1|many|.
CASSYSGQGTEAFF
TGTGCCAGCAGTTACTCGGGACAAGGCACTGAAGCTTTCTTT
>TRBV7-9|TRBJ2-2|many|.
CASTRTSDTGELFF
TGTGCCAGCACTCGTACCTCGGACACCGGGGAGCTGTTTTTT
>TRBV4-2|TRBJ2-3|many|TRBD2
CASSQELPSGSTDTQYF
TGTGCCAGCAGCCAAGAGCTCCCTAGCGGGAGCACAGATACGCAGTATTTT
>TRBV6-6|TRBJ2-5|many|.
CASSRKETQYF
TGTGCCAGCAGTAGGAAGGAGACCCAGTACTTC
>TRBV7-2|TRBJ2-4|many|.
CASSFQNGPRWGKNIQYF
TGTGCCAGCAGCTTCCAAAACGGTCCCCGCTGGGGCAAAAACATTCAGTACTTC
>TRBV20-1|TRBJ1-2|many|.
CSATDDSYGYTF
TGCAGTGCTACAGATGATAGCTATGGCTACACCTTC
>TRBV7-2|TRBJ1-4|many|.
CASSLARQIGGEKLFF
TGTGCCAGCAGCTTAGCACGACAGATTGGGGGTGAAAAACTGTTTTTT
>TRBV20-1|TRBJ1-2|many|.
CSARATSPGLNYGYTF
TGCAGTGCTAGAGCTACCTCACCGGGACTTAACTATGGCTACACCTTC
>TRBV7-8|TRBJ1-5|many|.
CASSPGGQVNQPQHF
TGTGCCAGCAGCCCGGGGGGTCAGGTTAATCAGCCCCAGCATTTT
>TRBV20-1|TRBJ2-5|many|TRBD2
CSSTFLSGGGIYGKETQYF
TGCAGTTCTACATTCCTGAGCGGGGGGGGAATATATGGAAAAGAGACCCAGTACTTC